These 9 T cell receptor beta chains share one sample of origin, sequenced in a study of human T cells and chemical hapten exposure. This sample's time point: patch test 3, about 24 weeks after DPC sensitization. Treatment here: therapeutic diphenylcyclopropenone sensitization with weekly scalp DPC. TCRdb independently ran MiXCR on the RACE reads; one entry per CDR3 protein. The repertoire holds under 200,000 distinct CDR3 sequences, with 28% as singletons. This sample comprised whole blood, obtained in connection with sensitization to the hapten diphenylcyclopropenone (DPC). These receptors were obtained from a woman younger than 35 with alopecia areata. Some clones in this sample may be carry-over from other donors' samples.

In its sample, this clonotype was seen many times. V is TRBV20-1 and J is TRBJ2-1, with D unresolved. The CDR3 consists of 14 residues. CDR1 DFQATT and CDR2 SNEGSKA come from the germline V gene (reference sequence). Trimming removed 0 bases at V and 0 bases at J, with 6 bases between. CDR3 region: CSAREGFSYNEQFF. CDR3 DNA sequence: TGCAGTGCTAGAGAGGGCTTCTCCTACAATGAGCAGTTCTTC.

This chain links TRBV20-1 with TRBJ2-1; TRBD2 matches 9 bases. This CDR3 has 11 amino acids. The germline CDR1 and CDR2 sequences are DFQATT and SNEGSKA (reference sequence). V lost 5 bases, J lost 13 bases, and 6 bases stayed unmatched. The CDR3 sequence: CSAVLAGSQFF. The DNA of the CDR3 is TGCAGTGCTGTACTAGCGGGTAGCCAGTTCTTC.

The chain links TRBV7-2 to TRBJ2-5; D is possibly TRBD1 or TRBD2 (6 bases each). Germline lookup yields CDR1 SGHTA and CDR2 FQGNSA. This CDR3 has 16 amino acids. Trimming stripped 1 base from V and 4 bases from J, with 16 bases between. The CDR3 DNA reads TGTGCCAGCAGCTTAGGCGACGGGGGCTGGGGAGAGACCCAGTACTTC. It yields the protein CASSLGDGGWGETQYF.

The sample holds one count of this clonotype. The CDR3 is CSASLRGVLAKNIQYF. The CDR3 DNA reads as TGCAGTGCTAGTTTGCGGGGGGTCCTAGCCAAAAACATTCAGTACTTC. J is TRBJ2-4 and V is TRBV20-1, with 8 bases identical to TRBD2. This CDR3 has 16 residues. Unmatched junction bases numbered 7, after V lost 3 bases and J lost 0 bases. Germline lookup yields CDR1 DFQATT and CDR2 SNEGSKA (reference sequence).

In this sample, this clonotype turned up a few times. The genes are TRBV10-2 and TRBJ2-7; no definite D call. Trimming pared 8 bases from V and 0 bases from J, leaving 8 bases between. Germline V gene data show CDR1 as WSHSY and CDR2 as SAAADI. The CDR3 sequence is 12 residues long. CDR3 sequence: CASLTSSYEQYF. CDR3 in DNA: TGCGCCAGCTTAACAAGCTCCTACGAGCAGTACTTC.

The V gene is TRBV29-1, the J gene TRBJ2-3, with D hard to call. CDR3 length: 11 amino acids. Trimming took 5 bases from V and 4 from J, leaving 7 bases between them. Germline CDR1 SQVTM, CDR2 ANQGSEA. DNA of the CDR3: TGCAGCGTTATAGGGCCAGATACGCAGTATTTT. Amino acid sequence: CSVIGPDTQYF.

This clonotype was counted only a few times. The rearrangement uses TRBV9 and TRBJ2-1; D ambiguous. The germline V gene has CDR1 SGDLS and CDR2 YYNGEE. This CDR3 comprises 14 residues. Trimming removed 0 bases at V and 9 bases at J, with 13 bases between. The CDR3 region is CASSVEVRPGEQFF. In DNA form, the CDR3 reads TGTGCCAGCAGCGTAGAGGTCCGCCCGGGTGAGCAGTTCTTC.

This clonotype has a handful of counts. The CDR3 loop reads CASSLGRGSNQPQHF. The CDR3 DNA reads TGTGCCAGCAGTTTAGGTAGGGGGAGCAATCAGCCCCAGCATTTT. This chain connects TRBV27 to TRBJ1-5, with D maybe TRBD1 (6 bases). V lost 2 bases to trimming and J lost 1 base, with 9 bases between them. The CDR3 totals 15 residues. Germline lookup yields CDR1 MNHEY and CDR2 SMNVEV (reference sequence).

This chain joins TRBV4-1 and TRBJ1-1; D call uncertain. This CDR3 contains 15 residues. V was clipped by 3 bases and J by 3 bases, with 14 bases between them. The germline gives CDR1 MGHRA, CDR2 YSYEKL. The CDR3 nucleotides are TGCGCCAGCAGCCATGACGACATCGGAGACACTGAAGCTTTCTTT. Translating gives CASSHDDIGDTEAFF.